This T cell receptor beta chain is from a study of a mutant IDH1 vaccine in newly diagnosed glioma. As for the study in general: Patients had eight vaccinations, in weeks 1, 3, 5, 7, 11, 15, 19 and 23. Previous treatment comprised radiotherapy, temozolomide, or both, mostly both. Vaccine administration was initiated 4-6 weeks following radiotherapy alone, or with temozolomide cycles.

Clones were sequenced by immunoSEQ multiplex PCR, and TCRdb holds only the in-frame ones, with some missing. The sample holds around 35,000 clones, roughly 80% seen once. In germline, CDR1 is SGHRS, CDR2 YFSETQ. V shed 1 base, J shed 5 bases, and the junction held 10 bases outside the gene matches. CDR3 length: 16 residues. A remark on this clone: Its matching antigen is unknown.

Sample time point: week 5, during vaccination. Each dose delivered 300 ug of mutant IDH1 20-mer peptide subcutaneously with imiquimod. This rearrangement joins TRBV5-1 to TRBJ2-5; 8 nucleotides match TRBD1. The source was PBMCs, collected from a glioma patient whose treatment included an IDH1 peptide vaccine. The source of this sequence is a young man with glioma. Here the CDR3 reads CASSLFGQGAGETQYF. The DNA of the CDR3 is TGCGCCAGCAGCTTGTTCGGGCAGGGGGCCGGGGAGACCCAGTACTTC.